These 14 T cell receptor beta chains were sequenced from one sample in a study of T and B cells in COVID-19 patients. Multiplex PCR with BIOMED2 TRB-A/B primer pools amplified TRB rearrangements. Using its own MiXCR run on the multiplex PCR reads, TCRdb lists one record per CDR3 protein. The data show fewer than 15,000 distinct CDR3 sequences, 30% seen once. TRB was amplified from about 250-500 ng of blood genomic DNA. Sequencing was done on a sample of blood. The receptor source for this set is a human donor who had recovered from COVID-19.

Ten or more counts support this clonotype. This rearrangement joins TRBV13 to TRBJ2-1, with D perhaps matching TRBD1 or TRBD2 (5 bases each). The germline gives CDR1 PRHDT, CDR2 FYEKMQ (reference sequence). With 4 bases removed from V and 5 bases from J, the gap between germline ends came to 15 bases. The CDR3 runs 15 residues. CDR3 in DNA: TGTGCCAGCAGCTCCCGGGGCTCGCTAAACAATGAGCAGTTCTTC. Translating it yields CASSSRGSLNNEQFF.

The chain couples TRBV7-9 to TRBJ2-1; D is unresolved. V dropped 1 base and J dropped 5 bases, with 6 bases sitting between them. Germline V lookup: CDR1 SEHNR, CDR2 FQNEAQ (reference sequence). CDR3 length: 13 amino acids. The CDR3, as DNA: TGTGCCAGCAGCTTAGTTCTAGACAATGAGCAGTTCTTC. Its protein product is CASSLVLDNEQFF.

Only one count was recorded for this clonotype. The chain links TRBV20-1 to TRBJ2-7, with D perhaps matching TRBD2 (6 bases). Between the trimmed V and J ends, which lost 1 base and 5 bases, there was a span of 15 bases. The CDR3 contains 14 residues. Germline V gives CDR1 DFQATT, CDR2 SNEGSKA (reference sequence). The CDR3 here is CSARGRDWRHEQYF. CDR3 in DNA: TGCAGTGCTAGAGGTAGGGACTGGCGCCACGAGCAGTACTTC.

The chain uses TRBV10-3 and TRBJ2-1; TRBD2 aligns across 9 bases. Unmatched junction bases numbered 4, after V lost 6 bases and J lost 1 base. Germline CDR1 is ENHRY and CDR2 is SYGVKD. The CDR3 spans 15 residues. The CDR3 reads CAIRLAGPSYNEQFF. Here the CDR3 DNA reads TGTGCCATCAGGCTAGCGGGACCGTCCTACAATGAGCAGTTCTTC.

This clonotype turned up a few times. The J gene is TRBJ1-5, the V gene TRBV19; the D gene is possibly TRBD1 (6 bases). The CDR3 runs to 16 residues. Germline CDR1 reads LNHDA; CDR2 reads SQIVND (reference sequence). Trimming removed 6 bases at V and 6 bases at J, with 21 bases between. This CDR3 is CASSRGRRGEFQPQHF. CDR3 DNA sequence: TGTGCCAGTAGCCGTGGGCGCAGGGGCGAGTTTCAGCCCCAGCATTTT. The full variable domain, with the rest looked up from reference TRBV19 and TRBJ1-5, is DGGITQSPKYLFRKEGQNVTLSCEQNLNHDAMYWYRQDPGQGLRLIYYSQIVNDFQKGDIAEGYSVSREKKESFPLTVTSAQKNPTAFYLCASSRGRRGEFQPQHFGDGTRLSIL.

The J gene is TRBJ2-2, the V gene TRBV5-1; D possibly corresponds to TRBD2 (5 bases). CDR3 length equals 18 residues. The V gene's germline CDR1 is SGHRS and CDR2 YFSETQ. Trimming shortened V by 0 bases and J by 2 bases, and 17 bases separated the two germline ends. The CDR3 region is CASSLALRTQVNTGELFF. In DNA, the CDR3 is TGCGCCAGCAGCTTGGCCCTAAGGACTCAAGTAAACACCGGGGAGCTGTTTTTT.

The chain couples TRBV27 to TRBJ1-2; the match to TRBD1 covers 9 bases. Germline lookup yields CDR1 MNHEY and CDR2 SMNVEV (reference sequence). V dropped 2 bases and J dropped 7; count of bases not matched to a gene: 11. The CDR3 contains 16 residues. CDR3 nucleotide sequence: TGTGCCAGCAGTTTAGATACAGGGGGCGCCATGGCTGGCTACACCTTC. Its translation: CASSLDTGGAMAGYTF.

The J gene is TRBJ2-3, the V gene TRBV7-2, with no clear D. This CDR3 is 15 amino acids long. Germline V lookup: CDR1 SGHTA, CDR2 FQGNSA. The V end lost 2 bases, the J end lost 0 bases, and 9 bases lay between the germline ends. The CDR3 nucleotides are TGTGCCAGCAGCTTACACTATTCTAGCACAGATACGCAGTATTTT. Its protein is CASSLHYSSTDTQYF.

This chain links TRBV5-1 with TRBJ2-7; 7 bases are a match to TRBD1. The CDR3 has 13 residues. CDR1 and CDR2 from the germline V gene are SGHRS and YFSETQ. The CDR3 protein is CASSLSPGQAFTV. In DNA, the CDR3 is TGCGCCAGCAGCTTGTCCCCTGGACAGGCTTTTACCGTC.

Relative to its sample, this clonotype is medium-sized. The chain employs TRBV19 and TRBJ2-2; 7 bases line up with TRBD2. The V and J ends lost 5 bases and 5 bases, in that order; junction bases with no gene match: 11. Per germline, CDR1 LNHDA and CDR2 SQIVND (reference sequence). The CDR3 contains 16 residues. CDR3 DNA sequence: TGTGCCAGTAGTCCGCGGACGGCCGGGAGGACCGGGGAGCTGTTTTTT. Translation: CASSPRTAGRTGELFF.

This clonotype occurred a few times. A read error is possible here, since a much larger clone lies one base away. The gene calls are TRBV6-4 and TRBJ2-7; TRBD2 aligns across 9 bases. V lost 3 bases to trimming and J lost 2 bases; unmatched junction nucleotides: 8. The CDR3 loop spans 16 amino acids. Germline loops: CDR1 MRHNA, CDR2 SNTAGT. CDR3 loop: CASSEAGGAGTYEQYF. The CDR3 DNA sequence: TGTGCCAGCAGTGAAGCGGGGGGTGCAGGGACCTACGAGCAGTACTTC.

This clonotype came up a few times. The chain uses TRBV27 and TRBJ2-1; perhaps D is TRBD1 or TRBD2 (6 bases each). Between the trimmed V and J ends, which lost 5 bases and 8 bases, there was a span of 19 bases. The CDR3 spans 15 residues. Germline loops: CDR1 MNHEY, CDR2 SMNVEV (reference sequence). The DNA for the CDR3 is TGTGCCAGCAGTATTAGGAAGGGGGGAGGAGATGAGCAGTTCTTC. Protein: CASSIRKGGGDEQFF.

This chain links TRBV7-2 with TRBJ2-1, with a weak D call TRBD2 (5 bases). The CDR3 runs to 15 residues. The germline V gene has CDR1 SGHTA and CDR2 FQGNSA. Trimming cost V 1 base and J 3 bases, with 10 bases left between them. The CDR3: CASSLGAENYNEQFF. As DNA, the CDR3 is TGTGCCAGCAGCTTAGGAGCGGAAAACTACAATGAGCAGTTCTTC.

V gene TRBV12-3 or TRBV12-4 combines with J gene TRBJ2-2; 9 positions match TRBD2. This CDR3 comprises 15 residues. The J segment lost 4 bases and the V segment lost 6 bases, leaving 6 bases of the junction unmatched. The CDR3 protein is CASRIAGVTTGELFF. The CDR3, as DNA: TGTGCCAGCAGGATAGCGGGAGTTACCACCGGGGAGCTGTTTTTT.